Listed here is a single TCR beta chain. The CDR3 is 15 amino acids. V shed 2 bases and J shed 10 bases, with 15 bases lying between them. Germline V CDR1 and CDR2: LGHDT, YNNKEL (reference sequence). This sample stems from a study of molecular identifiers for immune sequencing clone quantification. As previously described, bulk TCR libraries were made using listed TCR primers. TCRdb re-called the PCR reads through MiXCR, storing one row per CDR3 protein. The table records some 66,000 distinct CDR3 sequences, 15% to 20% of them present only once. The clonotype was recovered from a human donor in good health. Some libraries in this study had Jurkat cell RNA spiked in. Sequenced: naive CD8+ T cells from blood, with Jurkat cell RNA spiked in. As to subset: FACS-sorted CD8+CD4-CCR7+CD45RA+ naive T cells. V usage is TRBV3-1 and J usage is TRBJ1-6, with D uncertain. This CDR3 is CASSQKDKFGSPLHF. CDR3 bases: TGTGCCAGCAGCCAAAAGGATAAGTTTGGATCACCCCTCCACTTT.